This T cell receptor (beta chain) was identified during a study of CD8 T cells in ankylosing spondylitis. Whole-study results and caveats: Disease-linked clones bore a CD8+ phenotype and were relatively rare in peripheral blood. Earlier authors reported some of these motif variants in reactive arthritis synovial fluid and blood. Disease-linked clones reportedly concentrated significantly in matched ankylosing spondylitis synovial fluid.

This clonotype was seen many times. Its antigen is undetermined. The TCR beta libraries were generated through quantitative 5'-RACE incorporating molecular barcodes. TCRdb redid the calling of the 5' RACE reads with MiXCR, one entry per CDR3 protein. The data hold around 150,000 distinct CDR3 sequences, with about 7% observed a single time. There are 15 residues in the CDR3. V shed 1 base and J 0 bases; nucleotides not matched to a gene: 2. Germline CDR1 SGHTA, CDR2 FQGNSA. The rearrangement joins TRBV7-2 to TRBJ2-7; 8 nucleotides align to TRBD1. This receptor was identified in a female donor with ankylosing spondylitis or in good health (not recorded which). What was sequenced was blood, either unsorted or a sorted T cell fraction (not recorded which). CDR3 amino acids: CASSLGTGSSYEQYF. Here the CDR3 DNA reads TGTGCCAGCAGCTTAGGGACAGGGTCCTCCTACGAGCAGTACTTC.